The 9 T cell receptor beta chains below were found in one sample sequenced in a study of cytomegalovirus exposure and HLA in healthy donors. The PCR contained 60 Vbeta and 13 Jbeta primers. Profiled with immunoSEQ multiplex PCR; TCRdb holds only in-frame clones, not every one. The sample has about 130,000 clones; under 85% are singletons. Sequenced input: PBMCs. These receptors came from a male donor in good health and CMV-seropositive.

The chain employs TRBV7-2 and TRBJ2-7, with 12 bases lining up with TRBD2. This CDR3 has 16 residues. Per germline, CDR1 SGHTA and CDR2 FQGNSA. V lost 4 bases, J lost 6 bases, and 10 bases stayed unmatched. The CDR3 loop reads CASSWDASGRAIEQYF. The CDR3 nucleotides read TGTGCCAGCAGCTGGGACGCTAGCGGGAGGGCCATCGAGCAGTACTTC.

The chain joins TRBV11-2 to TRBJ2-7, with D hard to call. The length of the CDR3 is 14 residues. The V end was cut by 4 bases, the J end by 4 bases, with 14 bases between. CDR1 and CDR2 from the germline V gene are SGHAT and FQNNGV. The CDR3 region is CASSSIAAEYEQYF. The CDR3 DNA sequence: TGTGCCAGCAGCTCCATTGCGGCGGAGTACGAGCAGTACTTC.

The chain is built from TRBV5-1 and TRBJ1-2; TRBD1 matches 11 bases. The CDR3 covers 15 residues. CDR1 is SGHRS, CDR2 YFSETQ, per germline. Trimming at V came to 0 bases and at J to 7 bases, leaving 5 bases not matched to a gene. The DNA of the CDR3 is TGCGCCAGCAGCTTGGATGCCGGGACAGGGGGTGGCTACACCTTC. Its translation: CASSLDAGTGGGYTF.

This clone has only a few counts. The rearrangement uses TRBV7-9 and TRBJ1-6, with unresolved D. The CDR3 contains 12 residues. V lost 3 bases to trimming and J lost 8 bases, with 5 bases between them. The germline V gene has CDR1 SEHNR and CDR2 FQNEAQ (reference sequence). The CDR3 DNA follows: TGTGCCAGCAGCTTCGGGGATTCACCCCTCCACTTT. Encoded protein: CASSFGDSPLHF.

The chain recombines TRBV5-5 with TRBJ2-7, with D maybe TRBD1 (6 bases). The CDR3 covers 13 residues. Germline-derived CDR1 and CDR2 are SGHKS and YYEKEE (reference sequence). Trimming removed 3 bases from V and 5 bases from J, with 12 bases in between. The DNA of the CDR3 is TGTGCCAGCAGCTCAACAGGGCTGGACGAGCAGTACTTC. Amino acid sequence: CASSSTGLDEQYF.

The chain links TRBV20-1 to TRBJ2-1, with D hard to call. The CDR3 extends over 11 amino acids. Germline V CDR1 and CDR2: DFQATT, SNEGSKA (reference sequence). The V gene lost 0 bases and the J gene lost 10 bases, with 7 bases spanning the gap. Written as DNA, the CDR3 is TGCAGTGCTAGAGATCTAGTCGAGCAGTTCTTC. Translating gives CSARDLVEQFF.

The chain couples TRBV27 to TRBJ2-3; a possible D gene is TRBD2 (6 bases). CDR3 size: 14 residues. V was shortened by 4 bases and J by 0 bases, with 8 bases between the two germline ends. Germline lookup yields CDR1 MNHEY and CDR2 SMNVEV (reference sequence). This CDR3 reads CASSYGTSTDTQYF. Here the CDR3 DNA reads TGTGCCAGCAGTTACGGGACTAGCACAGATACGCAGTATTTT.

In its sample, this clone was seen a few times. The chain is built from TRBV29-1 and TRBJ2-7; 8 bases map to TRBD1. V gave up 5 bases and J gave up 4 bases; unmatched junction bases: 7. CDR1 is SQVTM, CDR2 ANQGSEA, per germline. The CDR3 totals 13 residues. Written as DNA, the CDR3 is TGCAGCGTTCTGACAGGGGTCGGGTACGAGCAGTACTTC. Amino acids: CSVLTGVGYEQYF.

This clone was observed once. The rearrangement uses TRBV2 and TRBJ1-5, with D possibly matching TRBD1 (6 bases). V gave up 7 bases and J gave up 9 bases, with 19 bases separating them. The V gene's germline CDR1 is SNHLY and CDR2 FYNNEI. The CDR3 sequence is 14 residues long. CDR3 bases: TGTGCCAGCAAGAGGGGGGGGTCAGGTCGGCCCCAGCATTTT. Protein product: CASKRGGSGRPQHF.